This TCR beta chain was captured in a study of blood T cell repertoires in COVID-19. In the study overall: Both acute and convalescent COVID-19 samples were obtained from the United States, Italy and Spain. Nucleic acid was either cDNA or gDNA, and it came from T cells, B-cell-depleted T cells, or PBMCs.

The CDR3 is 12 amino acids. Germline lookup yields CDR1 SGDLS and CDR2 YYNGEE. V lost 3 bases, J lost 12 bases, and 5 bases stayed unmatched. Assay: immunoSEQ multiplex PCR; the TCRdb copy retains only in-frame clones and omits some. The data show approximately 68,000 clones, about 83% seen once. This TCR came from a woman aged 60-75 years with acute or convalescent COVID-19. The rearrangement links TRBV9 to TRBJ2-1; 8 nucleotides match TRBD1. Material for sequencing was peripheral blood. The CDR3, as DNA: TGTGCCAGCAGCGCGACAGGGGAAGGGCAGTTCTTC. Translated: CASSATGEGQFF.